This T cell receptor (beta chain) was obtained from a study of cytomegalovirus exposure and HLA in healthy donors. Findings and caveats of the study: Presence/absence analyses took donor sequencing depth as roughly uniform.

Trimming at V came to 8 bases and at J to 8 bases, leaving 8 bases not matched to a gene. Germline CDR1 and CDR2: SQVTM and ANQGSEA. The CDR3 contains 11 residues. Points on this clone: Its antigen is undetermined.

The PCR had 60 Vbeta and 13 Jbeta primers. In the source study's methods: Roughly 9.9 million shared chains were among the about 80 million unique TCR beta chains that a later analysis counted. Only in-frame clones appear in the TCRdb table, and some are missing; sequencing was by immunoSEQ multiplex PCR. V, J and clone size derive from that table, while D and trimming were established from the DNA sequence. The sample holds fewer than 250,000 clones; more than 80% are singletons and the top ten take about 3.1%. The gene calls are TRBV29-1 and TRBJ1-2; TRBD1 agrees at 7 bases. This receptor was obtained from a man aged 25 to 40 in good health and CMV-seronegative. Material for sequencing was PBMCs. The CDR3 region has the DNA TGCAGCTTCGGACAGGCAGAAGGCTACACCTTC. Its protein product is CSFGQAEGYTF.